The 7 T cell receptor beta chains presented below share a single source sample, sequenced in a study of blood T cells in healthy people across ages. Primed by a sample-barcoded 5' primer and a J-beta primer mix, a second PCR proceeded for 7 to 11 cycles. TCRdb reprocessed the 5' RACE reads via MiXCR and lists one record per CDR3 protein. The repertoire includes 540,000 or so distinct CDR3 sequences, roughly a quarter of them detected once, and roughly 18% sits in the top ten. Sequenced material: blood. These receptors were obtained from a woman between 65 and 79 years old in good health.

This rearrangement joins TRBV4-3 to TRBJ1-1, with a weak D call TRBD1 (6 bases). The CDR3 is made up of 14 amino acids. The V end was cut by 1 base, the J end by 4 bases, with 10 bases between. Germline V CDR1 and CDR2: LGHNA, YSLEER. The CDR3 DNA follows: TGCGCCAGCAGCCAAGGAGACAGGACCACTGAAGCTTTCTTT. This translates into CASSQGDRTTEAFF.

The V call is TRBV5-1, the J call TRBJ1-4; D perhaps matches TRBD1 (5 bases). The CDR3 consists of 19 residues. Trimming took off 3 bases at V and 0 bases at J, with 21 bases between the two ends. Per the germline V gene, CDR1 is SGHRS and CDR2 is YFSETQ. Here the CDR3 reads CASSWLPGLSTATNEKLFF. The CDR3 coding sequence is TGCGCCAGCAGCTGGCTCCCGGGACTCTCCACAGCAACTAATGAAAAACTGTTTTTT.

This clonotype has more than one count but fewer than ten. The chain has TRBV12-3 or TRBV12-4 and TRBJ1-5, with D hard to call. V gave up 3 bases and J gave up 3 bases, with 9 bases separating them. This CDR3 has 14 amino acids. The CDR3 protein is CASSLGITNQPQHF. CDR3 in DNA: TGTGCCAGCAGTTTGGGGATCACCAATCAGCCCCAGCATTTT.

Only a few counts were recorded for this clonotype. The rearrangement joins TRBV20-1 to TRBJ2-4, with 7 bases that match TRBD2. This CDR3 has 14 residues. Germline V gene lookup returns CDR1 DFQATT and CDR2 SNEGSKA (reference sequence). The junction had 0 bases not matched to a gene; V was cut back by 1 base and J by 0 bases. This chain's CDR3 is CSARAGGAKNIQYF. The DNA for the CDR3 is TGCAGTGCTAGAGCGGGGGGAGCCAAAAACATTCAGTACTTC.

This clonotype came up a few times. The chain is built from TRBV7-3 and TRBJ2-7; 7 bases are a match to TRBD1. The CDR3 totals 15 residues. Losses at the gene ends were 3 bases for V and 7 bases for J; bases not matched to a gene: 12. Germline V lookup: CDR1 SGHTA, CDR2 FQGTGA. This CDR3 is CASSLEGQVAEEQYF. For the CDR3, the DNA is TGTGCCAGCAGCTTGGAAGGACAGGTAGCTGAAGAGCAGTACTTC.

This clonotype was seen at least ten times. This rearrangement joins TRBV6-5 to TRBJ2-5; D perhaps matches TRBD1 (5 bases). Per germline, CDR1 MNHEY and CDR2 SVGAGI. The CDR3 covers 14 residues. V lost 0 bases and J lost 5, with 10 bases in between. DNA of the CDR3: TGTGCCAGCAGTTACTCCCCAGGGCGGGAGACCCAGTACTTC. It translates to CASSYSPGRETQYF.

The V gene is TRBV20-1, the J gene TRBJ2-4; D gene unclear. V lost 6 bases, J lost 4 bases, and 16 bases lay in between. Germline-derived CDR1 and CDR2 are DFQATT and SNEGSKA (reference sequence). This CDR3 is 14 amino acids long. The DNA for the CDR3 is TGCAGTGCCACTTTTCAAGCAGCTAAAAACATTCAGTACTTC. Its translation: CSATFQAAKNIQYF.